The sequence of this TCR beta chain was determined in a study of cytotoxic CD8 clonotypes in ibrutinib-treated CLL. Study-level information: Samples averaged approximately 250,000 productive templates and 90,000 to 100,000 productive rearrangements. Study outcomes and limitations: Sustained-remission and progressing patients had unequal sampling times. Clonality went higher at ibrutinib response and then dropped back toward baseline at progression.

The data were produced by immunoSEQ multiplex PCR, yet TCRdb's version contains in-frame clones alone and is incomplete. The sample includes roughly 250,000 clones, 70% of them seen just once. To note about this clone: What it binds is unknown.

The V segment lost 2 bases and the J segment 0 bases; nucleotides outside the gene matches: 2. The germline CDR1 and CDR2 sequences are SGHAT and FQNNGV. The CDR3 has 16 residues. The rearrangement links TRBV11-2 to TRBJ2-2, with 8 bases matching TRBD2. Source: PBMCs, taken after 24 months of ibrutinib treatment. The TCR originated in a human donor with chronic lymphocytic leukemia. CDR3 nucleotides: TGTGCCAGCAGCTTATTAGCGGGACCGAACACCGGGGAGCTGTTTTTT. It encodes CASSLLAGPNTGELFF.